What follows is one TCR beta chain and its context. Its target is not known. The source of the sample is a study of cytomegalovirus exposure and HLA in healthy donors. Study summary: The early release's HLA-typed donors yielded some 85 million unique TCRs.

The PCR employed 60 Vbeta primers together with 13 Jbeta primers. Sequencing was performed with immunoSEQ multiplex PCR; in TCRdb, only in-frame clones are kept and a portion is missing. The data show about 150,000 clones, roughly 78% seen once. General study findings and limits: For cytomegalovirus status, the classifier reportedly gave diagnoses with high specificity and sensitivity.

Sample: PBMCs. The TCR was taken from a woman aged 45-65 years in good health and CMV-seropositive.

The CDR3 reads CASSLRGSEQYF. The CDR3 DNA is TGTGCCAGCAGCTTGAGAGGTAGCGAGCAGTACTTC. This chain uses TRBV7-9 with TRBJ2-7; D is unclear. The CDR3 sequence is 12 residues long. V was shortened by 3 bases and J by 6 bases, with 9 bases between the two germline ends. The germline CDR1 and CDR2 sequences are SEHNR and FQNEAQ (reference sequence).